This T cell receptor (beta chain) was identified in a study of blood T cell repertoires in COVID-19. Germline CDR1 is SGHNT and CDR2 is YYREEE (reference sequence). V lost 7 bases, J lost 4 bases, and 13 bases stayed unmatched. The CDR3 runs to 16 residues. The method was immunoSEQ multiplex PCR; TCRdb's version includes in-frame clones alone and lacks a portion of them. The profile shows about 100,000 clones, roughly nine tenths of them singletons. This sequence joins TRBV5-4 and TRBJ2-2, with TRBD1 matching over 7 bases. Sequenced sample: peripheral blood. The sequence came from a man aged 30 to 45 in a cohort sampled during active COVID-19. CDR3 amino acids: CASLARTGPSTGELFF. The CDR3 DNA follows: TGTGCCAGCTTGGCCCGGACAGGTCCGAGCACCGGGGAGCTGTTTTTT.